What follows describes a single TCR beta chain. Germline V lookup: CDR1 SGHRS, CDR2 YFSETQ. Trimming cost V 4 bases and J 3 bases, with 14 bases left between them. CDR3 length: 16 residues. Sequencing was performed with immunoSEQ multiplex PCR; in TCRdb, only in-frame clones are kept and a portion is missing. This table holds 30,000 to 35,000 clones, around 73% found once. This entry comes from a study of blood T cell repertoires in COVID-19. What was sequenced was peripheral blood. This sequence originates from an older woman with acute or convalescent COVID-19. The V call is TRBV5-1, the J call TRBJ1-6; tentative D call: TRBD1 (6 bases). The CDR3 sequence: CASSPGGAGYNSPLHF. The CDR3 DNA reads TGCGCCAGCAGCCCGGGGGGGGCCGGCTATAATTCACCCCTCCACTTT.